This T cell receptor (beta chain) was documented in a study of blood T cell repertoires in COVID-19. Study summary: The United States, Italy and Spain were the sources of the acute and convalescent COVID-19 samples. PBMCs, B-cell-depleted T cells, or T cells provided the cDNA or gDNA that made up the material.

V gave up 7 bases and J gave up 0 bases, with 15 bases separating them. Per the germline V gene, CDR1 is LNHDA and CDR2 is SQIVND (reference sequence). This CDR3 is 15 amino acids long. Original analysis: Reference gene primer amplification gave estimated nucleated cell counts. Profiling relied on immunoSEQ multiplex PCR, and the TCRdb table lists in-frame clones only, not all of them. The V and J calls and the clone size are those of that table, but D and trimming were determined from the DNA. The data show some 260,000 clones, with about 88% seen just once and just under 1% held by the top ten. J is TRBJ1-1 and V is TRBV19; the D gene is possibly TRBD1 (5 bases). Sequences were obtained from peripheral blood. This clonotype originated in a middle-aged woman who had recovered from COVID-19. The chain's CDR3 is CASMPGARVNTEAFF. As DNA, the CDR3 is TGTGCCAGTATGCCTGGGGCCCGGGTGAACACTGAAGCTTTCTTT.